Each of the 19 T cell receptor beta chains below was sequenced from the same sample in a study of regulatory T cells in long-lasting Graves disease. Stated time point: newly diagnosed GD, antithyroid drugs for less than 3 months. The TCR library was made from RNA that had been extracted from PBMCs in TRIzol. Arm-PCR of CDR3 regions with iRepertoire HTBI primers generated TCR beta libraries. Each CDR3 protein gets one entry after TCRdb re-called the multiplex PCR reads with MiXCR. Among over 500,000 distinct CDR3 sequences listed, about 16% were seen once. The sample also formed part of further work on T cells in Graves' hyperthyroidism and ophthalmopathy.

This material consisted of peripheral blood mononuclear cells (PBMCs), taken at new diagnosis, from a patient treated with antithyroid drugs. The receptors were gathered from a man in his late teens or twenties with Graves disease.

This clonotype was picked up many times. V is TRBV6-1 and J is TRBJ1-2, with 9 nucleotides matching TRBD1. Trimming cost V 3 bases and J 3 bases; bases outside gene matches: 5. The CDR3 is 15 residues long. Looked up from germline, CDR1 is MNHNS and CDR2 is SASEGT. CDR3 DNA: TGTGCCAGCAGTGATGGGACAGGGCCTCACTATGGCTACACCTTC. It encodes CASSDGTGPHYGYTF.

The genes are TRBV29-1 and TRBJ2-1; D is possibly TRBD1 (5 bases). From germline, CDR1 is SQVTM and CDR2 ANQGSEA. This CDR3 is 17 amino acids long. The V end was cut by 1 base, the J end by 0 bases, with 16 bases between. CDR3 DNA sequence: TGCAGCGTTGAAGTCCTGGGGCCGGTTAGCTCCTACAATGAGCAGTTCTTC. Translated: CSVEVLGPVSSYNEQFF.

The chain recombines TRBV20-1 with TRBJ2-3, with a weak D call TRBD2 (6 bases). The germline V and J ends were trimmed by 6 bases and 5 bases, with 18 bases remaining between them. The CDR3 has 14 residues. The germline V gene encodes CDR1 DFQATT and CDR2 SNEGSKA (reference sequence). DNA for the CDR3: TGCAGTGCAAAAATGGCGGGGCTGGGAGATACGCAGTATTTT. It encodes CSAKMAGLGDTQYF.

This clonotype was seen many times. The V gene is TRBV10-3, the J gene TRBJ2-1, with 8 nucleotides matching TRBD2. This CDR3 contains 16 residues. Germline lookup yields CDR1 ENHRY and CDR2 SYGVKD. Trimming removed 0 bases from V and 5 bases from J; junction bases left unmatched: 6. This CDR3 reads CAISESTLADHNEQFF. DNA for the CDR3: TGTGCCATCAGTGAGTCGACACTAGCGGACCACAATGAGCAGTTCTTC.

This clonotype showed up just a few times. V gene TRBV6-1 combines with J gene TRBJ1-1, with D possibly being TRBD1 (5 bases). This CDR3 is 11 amino acids long. V lost 9 bases and J 9 bases, leaving 14 bases between the germline ends. Germline V gene sequence: CDR1 MNHNS, CDR2 SASEGT. The CDR3, as DNA: TGTGCCAGTGGGACCCACAATCAAGCTTTCTTT. It specifies CASGTHNQAFF.

This clonotype showed up just a few times. This rearrangement joins TRBV28 to TRBJ1-2, with a tentative D call TRBD1 (6 bases). Trimming removed 2 bases at V and 4 bases at J, with 20 bases between. This CDR3 comprises 17 residues. Germline CDR1 MDHEN, CDR2 SYDVKM. The CDR3 sequence: CASSLVGASGTSYGYTF. The CDR3 region has the DNA TGTGCCAGCAGTTTAGTCGGGGCCTCGGGGACAAGCTATGGCTACACCTTC.

This clonotype was seen many times. The chain links TRBV20-1 to TRBJ1-1; 7 bases are a match to TRBD1. The CDR3 runs to 14 residues. The germline V gene encodes CDR1 DFQATT and CDR2 SNEGSKA (reference sequence). Unmatched junction bases numbered 9, after V lost 6 bases and J lost 2 bases. The CDR3, as DNA: TGCAGTGCAACACAGGGGCAGCCTAACACTGAAGCTTTCTTT. The encoded protein is CSATQGQPNTEAFF.

In its sample, this clonotype was seen many times. The chain has TRBV30 and TRBJ2-5, with 8 bases matching TRBD1. V lost 0 bases and J lost 6; bases outside the gene matches: 12. The CDR3 spans 16 residues. CDR1 GTSNPN and CDR2 SVGIG come from the germline V gene (reference sequence). CDR3 bases: TGTGCCTGGAGTGTCATTTCGGACAGGGTTCGGAAGACCCAGTACTTC. Its translation is CAWSVISDRVRKTQYF.

This clonotype has ten or more counts. The V call is TRBV28, the J call TRBJ2-7, with 11 bases aligning to TRBD2. The V gene's germline CDR1 is MDHEN and CDR2 SYDVKM. The ends lost 6 bases at V and 1 base at J; junction bases unmatched: 5. This CDR3 has 15 amino acids. This CDR3 reads CASRDSSGRSYEQYF. The CDR3 DNA reads TGTGCCAGCAGAGACTCTAGCGGGAGGTCCTACGAGCAGTACTTC. Drawing the rest from reference TRBV28 and TRBJ2-7, the complete variable domain is DVKVTQSSRYLVKRTGEKVFLECVQDMDHENMFWYRQDPGLGLRLIYFSYDVKMKEKGDIPEGYSVSREKKERFSLILESASTNQTSMYLCASRDSSGRSYEQYFGPGTRLTVT.

This clonotype was seen many times. The V and J genes are TRBV5-1 and TRBJ2-1; 7 bases line up with TRBD2. CDR1 and CDR2 (germline): SGHRS, YFSETQ. Germline trimming cut 4 bases from V and 7 bases from J; bases unmatched to any gene: 20. This CDR3 has 18 amino acids. CDR3 bases: TGCGCCAGCAGCCCGTCCACACTGGGGGGAAGCGGGATGAATGAGCAGTTCTTC. It encodes CASSPSTLGGSGMNEQFF.

The chain uses TRBV20-1 and TRBJ1-1; a weak D match, TRBD1 (6 bases). The length of the CDR3 is 13 residues. Trimming took off 4 bases at V and 0 bases at J, with 9 bases between the two ends. Germline V gives CDR1 DFQATT, CDR2 SNEGSKA (reference sequence). The CDR3 loop is CSATGHLNTEAFF. For the CDR3, the DNA is TGCAGTGCTACGGGACACCTGAACACTGAAGCTTTCTTT.

Remarks on this clonotype: A much larger clone differs from this one at a single base, so this may be a read error. The chain has TRBV6-2 or TRBV6-3 and TRBJ2-5, with D possibly being TRBD1 (8 bases). Germline V gene lookup returns CDR1 MNHEY and CDR2 SVGEGT. The CDR3 spans 15 residues. Trimming cost V 5 bases and J 11 bases, with 24 bases left between them. DNA of the CDR3: TGTGCCAGCAGTGAACAGGGGGGGTCCTACAATGAGCAGTACTTC. Encoded protein: CASSEQGGSYNEQYF.

This clonotype was seen at least ten times. This chain joins TRBV20-1 and TRBJ2-5, with a weak D call TRBD1 (6 bases). This CDR3 has 12 amino acids. CDR1 is DFQATT, CDR2 SNEGSKA, per germline (reference sequence). The V gene lost 6 bases and the J gene lost 2 bases, with 10 bases spanning the gap. CDR3 DNA: TGCAGTGCCAGGGGCAGTCAAGAGACCCAGTACTTC. Its translation: CSARGSQETQYF.

The chain couples TRBV4-1 to TRBJ2-2; TRBD2 aligns across 7 bases. Losses at the gene ends were 4 bases for V and 5 bases for J; bases not matched to a gene: 7. The length of the CDR3 is 15 residues. Germline V CDR1 and CDR2: MGHRA, YSYEKL. The CDR3, as DNA: TGCGCCAGCAGCCTAAAGCGGGACCTTACCGGGGAGCTGTTTTTT. Its translation: CASSLKRDLTGELFF.

This clonotype was counted ten times or more. V and J are TRBV20-1 and TRBJ1-1; unclear D gene. V was shortened by 3 bases and J by 4 bases, with 9 bases between the two germline ends. The length of the CDR3 is 12 residues. Germline V gene data show CDR1 as DFQATT and CDR2 as SNEGSKA (reference sequence). In nucleotides, the CDR3 is TGCAGTGCTAGTAACGGCCGCACTGAAGCTTTCTTT. Amino acid sequence: CSASNGRTEAFF.

This chain links TRBV7-3 with TRBJ2-3; maybe TRBD2 (7 bases). Germline V gene sequence: CDR1 SGHTA, CDR2 FQGTGA. This CDR3 spans 15 amino acids. V lost 3 bases and J 4 bases, leaving 14 bases between the germline ends. CDR3 protein: CASSFGGGGADTQYF. The CDR3 DNA is TGTGCCAGCAGCTTCGGCGGGGGCGGGGCAGATACGCAGTATTTT.

A remark on this clonotype: Possible read error: a much larger clone is one base away. V and J are TRBV28 and TRBJ2-2; D may be TRBD1 (6 bases). From germline, CDR1 is MDHEN and CDR2 SYDVKM. The CDR3 totals 15 residues. CDR3 residues: CASSQNRVNTGELLF. The CDR3 nucleotides read TGTGCCAGCAGCCAAAACAGGGTTAACACCGGGGAGCTGCTTTTT.

This clonotype has ten or more counts. V and J are TRBV30 and TRBJ2-7, with D unclear. CDR3 size: 12 residues. The V and J ends lost 2 bases and 0 bases respectively, with 5 bases between them. Germline V lookup: CDR1 GTSNPN, CDR2 SVGIG (reference sequence). The DNA of the CDR3 is TGTGCCTGGAGTCCGCCCTCCTACGAGCAGTACTTC. This codes for CAWSPPSYEQYF.

The V gene is TRBV7-2, the J gene TRBJ1-1; TRBD1 matches 8 bases. CDR3 length equals 15 residues. CDR1 and CDR2 from the germline V gene are SGHTA and FQGNSA. The ends lost 5 bases at V and 1 base at J; junction bases unmatched: 6. The CDR3 sequence: CASSRSGQANTEAFF. CDR3 sequence (DNA): TGTGCCAGCAGCCGCTCGGGACAGGCGAACACTGAAGCTTTCTTT.